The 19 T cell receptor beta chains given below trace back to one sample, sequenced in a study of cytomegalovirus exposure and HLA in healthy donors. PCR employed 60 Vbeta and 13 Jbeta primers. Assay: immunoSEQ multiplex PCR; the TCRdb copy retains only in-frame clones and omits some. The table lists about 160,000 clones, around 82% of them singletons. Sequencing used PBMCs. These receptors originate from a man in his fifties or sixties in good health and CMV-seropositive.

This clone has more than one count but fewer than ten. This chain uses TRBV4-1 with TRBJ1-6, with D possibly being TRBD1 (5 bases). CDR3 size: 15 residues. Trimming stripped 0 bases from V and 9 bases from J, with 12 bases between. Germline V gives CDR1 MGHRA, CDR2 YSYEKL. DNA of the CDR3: TGCGCCAGCAGCCAAGATCGGGGGGGGTTTTCACCCCTCCACTTT. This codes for CASSQDRGGFSPLHF.

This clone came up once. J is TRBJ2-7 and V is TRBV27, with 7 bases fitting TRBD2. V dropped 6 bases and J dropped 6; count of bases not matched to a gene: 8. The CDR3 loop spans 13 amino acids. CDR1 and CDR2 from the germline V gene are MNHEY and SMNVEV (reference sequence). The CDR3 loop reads CASRLLGGVEQYF. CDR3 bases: TGTGCCAGCAGACTGCTGGGAGGGGTCGAGCAGTACTTC.

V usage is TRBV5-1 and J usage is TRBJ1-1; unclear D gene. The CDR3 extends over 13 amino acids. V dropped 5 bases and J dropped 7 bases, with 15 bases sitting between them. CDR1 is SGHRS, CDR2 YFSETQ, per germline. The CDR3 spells CASRYGLIDEAFF. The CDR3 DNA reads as TGCGCCAGCAGGTATGGTTTAATAGATGAAGCTTTCTTT.

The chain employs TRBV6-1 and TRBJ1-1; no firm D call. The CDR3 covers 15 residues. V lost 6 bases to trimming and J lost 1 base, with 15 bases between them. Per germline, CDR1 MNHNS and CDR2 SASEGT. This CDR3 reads CASSKSLGRNTEAFF. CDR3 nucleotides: TGTGCCAGCAGCAAATCGTTGGGCAGGAACACTGAAGCTTTCTTT.

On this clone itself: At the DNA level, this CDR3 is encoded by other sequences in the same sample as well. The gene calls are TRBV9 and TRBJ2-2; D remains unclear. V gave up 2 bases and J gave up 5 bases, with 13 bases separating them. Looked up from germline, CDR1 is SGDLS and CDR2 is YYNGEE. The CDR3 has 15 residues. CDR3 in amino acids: CASSVSGLGTGELFF. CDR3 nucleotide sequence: TGTGCCAGCAGCGTGAGTGGTCTCGGGACCGGGGAGCTGTTTTTT.

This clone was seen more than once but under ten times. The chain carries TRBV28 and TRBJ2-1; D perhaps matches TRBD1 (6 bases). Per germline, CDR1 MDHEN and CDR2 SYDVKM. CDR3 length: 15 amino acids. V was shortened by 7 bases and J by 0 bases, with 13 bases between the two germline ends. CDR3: CASTMGAISYNEQFF. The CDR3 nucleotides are TGTGCCAGCACGATGGGGGCCATCTCCTACAATGAGCAGTTCTTC.

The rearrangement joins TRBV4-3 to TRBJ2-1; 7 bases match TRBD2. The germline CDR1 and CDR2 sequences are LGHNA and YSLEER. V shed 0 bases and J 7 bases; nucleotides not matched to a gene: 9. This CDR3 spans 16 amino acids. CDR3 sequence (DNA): TGCGCCAGCAGCCAAGATCAGCGGGACCCTCGTAATGAGCAGTTCTTC. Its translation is CASSQDQRDPRNEQFF.

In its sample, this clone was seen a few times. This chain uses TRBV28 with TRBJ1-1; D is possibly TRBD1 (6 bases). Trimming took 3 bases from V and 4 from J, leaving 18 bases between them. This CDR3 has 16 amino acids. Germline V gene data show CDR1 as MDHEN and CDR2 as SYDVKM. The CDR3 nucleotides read TGTGCCAGCAGTTTTGGTGTCGTAGCCAGGGGCACTGAAGCTTTCTTT. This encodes CASSFGVVARGTEAFF.

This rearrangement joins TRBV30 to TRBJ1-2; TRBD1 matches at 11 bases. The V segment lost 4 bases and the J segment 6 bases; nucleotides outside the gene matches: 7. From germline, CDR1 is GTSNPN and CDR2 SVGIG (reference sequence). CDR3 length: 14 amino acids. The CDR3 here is CAWNADRGHHGYTF. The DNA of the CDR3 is TGTGCCTGGAATGCGGACAGGGGGCATCATGGCTACACCTTC.

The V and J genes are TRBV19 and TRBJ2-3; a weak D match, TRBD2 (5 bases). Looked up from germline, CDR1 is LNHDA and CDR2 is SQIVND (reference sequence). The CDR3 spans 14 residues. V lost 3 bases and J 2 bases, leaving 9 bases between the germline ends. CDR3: CASSIGVPTDTQYF. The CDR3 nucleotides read TGTGCCAGTAGTATCGGGGTTCCCACAGATACGCAGTATTTT.

The CDR3 region has the DNA TGTGCCAGCAGCTTAGATCAACAGGCTTTCTTT. Protein: CASSLDQQAFF. This chain links TRBV11-2 with TRBJ1-1; no clear D gene. V lost 0 bases, J lost 11 bases, and 7 bases lay in between. The CDR3 has 11 residues. The germline CDR1 and CDR2 sequences are SGHAT and FQNNGV.

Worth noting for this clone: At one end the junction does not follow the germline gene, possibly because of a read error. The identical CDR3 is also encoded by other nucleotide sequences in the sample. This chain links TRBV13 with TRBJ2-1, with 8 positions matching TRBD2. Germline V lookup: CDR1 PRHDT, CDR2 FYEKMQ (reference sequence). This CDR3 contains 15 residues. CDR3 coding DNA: TGCGCCAGCAGATTTCGGGGGGGCACGGTAAATGAGCAGTTCTTC. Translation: CASRFRGGTVNEQFF.

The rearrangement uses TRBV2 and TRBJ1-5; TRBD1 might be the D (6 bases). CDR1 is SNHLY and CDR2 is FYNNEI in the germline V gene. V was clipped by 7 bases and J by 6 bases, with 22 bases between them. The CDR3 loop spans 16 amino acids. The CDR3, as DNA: TGTGCCAGCACCAAAACAGCGTCACAGGGCTCTCAGCCCCAGCATTTT. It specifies CASTKTASQGSQPQHF.

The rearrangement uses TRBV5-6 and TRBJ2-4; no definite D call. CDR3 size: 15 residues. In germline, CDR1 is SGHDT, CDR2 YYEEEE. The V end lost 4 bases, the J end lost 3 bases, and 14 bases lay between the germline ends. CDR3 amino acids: CASSPDIGGKNIQYF. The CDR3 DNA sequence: TGTGCCAGCAGCCCCGATATAGGCGGCAAAAACATTCAGTACTTC.

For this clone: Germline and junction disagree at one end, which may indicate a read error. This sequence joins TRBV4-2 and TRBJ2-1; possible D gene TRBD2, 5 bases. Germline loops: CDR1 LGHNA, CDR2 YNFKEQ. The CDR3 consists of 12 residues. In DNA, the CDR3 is TGTGCCAGCGGCCAAAATAGCGATGAGCAGTTCTTC. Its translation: CASGQNSDEQFF.

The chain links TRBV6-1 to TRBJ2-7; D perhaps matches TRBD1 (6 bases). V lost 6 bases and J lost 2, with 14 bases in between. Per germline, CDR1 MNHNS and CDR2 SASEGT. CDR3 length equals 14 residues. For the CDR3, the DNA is TGTGCCAGCAGGGTTAGACAGGACCCCTACGAGCAGTACTTC. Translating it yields CASRVRQDPYEQYF.

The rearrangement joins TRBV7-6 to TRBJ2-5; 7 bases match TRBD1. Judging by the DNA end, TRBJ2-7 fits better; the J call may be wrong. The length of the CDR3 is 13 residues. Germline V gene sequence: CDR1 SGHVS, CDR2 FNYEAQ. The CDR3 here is CASSSQQGTEQYF. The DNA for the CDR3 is TGTGCCAGCAGCTCGCAACAGGGGACCGAGCAGTACTTC.

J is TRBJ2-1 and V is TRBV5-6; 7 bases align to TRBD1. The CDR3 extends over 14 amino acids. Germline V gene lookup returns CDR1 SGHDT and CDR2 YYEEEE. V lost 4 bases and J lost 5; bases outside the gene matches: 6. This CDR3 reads CASSPVTGNNEQFF. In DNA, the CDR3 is TGTGCCAGCAGCCCGGTGACAGGGAACAATGAGCAGTTCTTC.

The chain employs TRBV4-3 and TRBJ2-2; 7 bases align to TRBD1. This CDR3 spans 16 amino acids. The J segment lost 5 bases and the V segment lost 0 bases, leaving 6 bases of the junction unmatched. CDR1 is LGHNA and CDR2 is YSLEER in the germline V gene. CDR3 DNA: TGCGCCAGCAGCCAAGAGGGGACAGTCTTTACCGGGGAGCTGTTTTTT. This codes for CASSQEGTVFTGELFF.